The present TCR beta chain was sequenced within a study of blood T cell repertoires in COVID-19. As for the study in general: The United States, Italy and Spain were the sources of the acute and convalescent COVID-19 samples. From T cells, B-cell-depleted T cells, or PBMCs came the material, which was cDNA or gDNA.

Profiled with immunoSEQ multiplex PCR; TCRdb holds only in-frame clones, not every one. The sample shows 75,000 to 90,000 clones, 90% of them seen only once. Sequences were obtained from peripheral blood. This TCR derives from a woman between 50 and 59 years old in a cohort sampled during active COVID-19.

The CDR3: CASSLRTSTEQYF. The CDR3 region has the DNA TGTGCCAGCAGCTTGAGGACTAGCACCGAGCAGTACTTC. V usage is TRBV13 and J usage is TRBJ2-7, with TRBD2 matching 8 bases. The CDR3 spans 13 residues. Germline CDR1 and CDR2: PRHDT and FYEKMQ (reference sequence). The V and J ends lost 3 bases and 6 bases, in that order; junction bases with no gene match: 4.